The 6 T cell receptor beta chains reported below all come from one sample, sequenced in a study of tissue T cells after allogeneic stem cell transplantation. Time point reported: mouse harvest day 14 after allogeneic transplant. Tail vein injection delivered 10^7 T-cell-depleted bone marrow cells and 10^6 splenic CD5+ T cells. Profiling relied on immunoSEQ multiplex PCR, and the TCRdb table lists in-frame clones only, not all of them. Among approximately 1,600 clones listed, 35% to 50% were seen once. The sample was spleen. The receptors originated from a female BALB/c mouse given C57BL/6 T cells with graft-versus-host disease after an allogeneic hematopoietic cell transplant.

As for this clone: Gene labels here are mouse ones. With the read ending 1 residue before the CDR3 end, the germline J gene is used to fill in that end. The rearrangement joins TRBV23 to TRBJ2-4; the D call TRBD1 from the table was never checked on the DNA. The CDR3 has 15 residues. In germline, CDR1 is KGHTA, CDR2 FQNQQP. The CDR3 DNA, read in part, is TGCTCCAGCAGCCCACAGGGGGCAAGTCAAAACACCTTGTAC. Encoded protein: CSSSPQGASQNTLY. The whole CDR3 region reads CSSSPQGASQNTLYF.

Comment on this clone: Mouse germline and gene names are used. The read is 1 residue too short to cover the CDR3 end, so that end is filled in from the germline J gene. J is TRBJ2-5 and V is TRBV31, with 7 positions matching TRBD1. The length of the CDR3 is 15 residues. Germline V gene lookup returns CDR1 GKSSPN and CDR2 SITVG. The V gene end was trimmed by 3 bases and the J gene end by 5 bases; junction bases not matched to a gene: 11. The sequenced CDR3 bases are TGTGCCTGGAGCCCATATCGGGACAGTGGAGACACCCAGTAC. Amino acids: CAWSPYRDSGDTQY. The full CDR3 sequence reads CAWSPYRDSGDTQYF.

This clone was detected only a few times. Genes and germline come from the mouse. The CDR3 end falls 1 residue outside the read, so it is completed with the germline J gene. V usage is TRBV29 and J usage is TRBJ2-7, with D perhaps TRBD2 (6 bases). The CDR3 contains 12 residues. V lost 8 bases and J 0 bases, leaving 8 bases between the germline ends. Looked up from germline, CDR1 is MSHET and CDR2 is SYDVDS. The CDR3 region is CASLGPSYEQYF. The part of the CDR3 DNA that was read is TGTGCTAGCCTGGGGCCCTCCTATGAACAGTAC.

Remarks on this clone: Any gene name here is a mouse gene name. From the germline J gene comes the end of the CDR3, since the read stops 1 residue before it. The V and J genes are TRBV4 and TRBJ1-5; D is unresolved. CDR1 and CDR2 (germline): LGHDT, YNNKQL (reference sequence). Deletions cut 8 bases from V and 3 bases from J, with 11 bases between. The CDR3 totals 13 residues. Partial CDR3 DNA: TGTGCCAGCCGCTCACCCGTCAACCAGGCTCCGCTT. Translation: CASRSPVNQAPL. The CDR3 in full is CASRSPVNQAPLF.

With regard to this clone: Mouse gene names and germline throughout. The sequence runs out 1 residue before the end of the CDR3; the remainder is reconstructed from the germline J gene. This chain joins TRBV2 and TRBJ2-5; 8 bases match TRBD2. V shed 0 bases, J shed 4 bases, and the junction held 3 bases outside the gene matches. Germline-derived CDR1 and CDR2 are LGHNA and YSYQKL. This CDR3 is built from 15 residues. CDR3: CASSQDGWGEDTQYF. CDR3 DNA, as far as it was read: TGTGCCAGCAGCCAAGATGGCTGGGGGGAAGACACCCAGTAC.

A remark on this clone: Gene labels here are mouse ones. The read comes to an end 1 residue before the CDR3 does, leaving the germline J gene to fill in the end. The V gene is TRBV15, the J gene TRBJ2-4, with no clear D. The CDR3 has 14 residues. The V and J ends lost 3 bases and 0 bases respectively, with 7 bases between them. Per the germline V gene, CDR1 is SGHND and CDR2 is FRSKSL. This chain's CDR3 is CASSFSGSQNTLYF. The CDR3 bases that were read are TGTGCCAGCAGTTTTAGCGGTAGTCAAAACACCTTGTAC.